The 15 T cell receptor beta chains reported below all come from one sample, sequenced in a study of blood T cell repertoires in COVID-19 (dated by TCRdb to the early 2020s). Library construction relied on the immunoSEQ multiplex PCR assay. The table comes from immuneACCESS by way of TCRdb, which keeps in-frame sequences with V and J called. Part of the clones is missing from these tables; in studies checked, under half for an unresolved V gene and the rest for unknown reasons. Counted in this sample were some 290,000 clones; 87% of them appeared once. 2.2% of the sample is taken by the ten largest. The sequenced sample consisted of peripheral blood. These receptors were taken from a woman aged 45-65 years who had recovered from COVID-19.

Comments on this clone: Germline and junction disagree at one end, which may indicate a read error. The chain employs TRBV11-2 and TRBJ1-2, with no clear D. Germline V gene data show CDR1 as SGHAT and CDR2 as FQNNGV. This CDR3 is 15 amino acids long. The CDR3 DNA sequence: TGTGCCAGCAGCTTAGAAAGTGCGGCGGCCCGATTTTTATCCTTC. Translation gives CASSLESAAARFLSF. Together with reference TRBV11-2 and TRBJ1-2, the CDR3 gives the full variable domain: EAGVAQSPRYKIIEKRQSVAFWCNPISGHATLYWYQQILGQGPKLLIQFQNNGVVDDSQLPKDRFSAERLKGVDSTLKIQPAKLEDSAVYLCASSLESAAARFLSFGSGTRLTVV.

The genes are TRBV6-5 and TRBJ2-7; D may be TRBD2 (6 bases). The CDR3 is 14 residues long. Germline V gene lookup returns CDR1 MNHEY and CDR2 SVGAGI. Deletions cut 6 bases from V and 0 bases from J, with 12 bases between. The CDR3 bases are TGTGCCAGCAGCGTTAGCGGTAGCTCCTACGAGCAGTACTTC. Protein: CASSVSGSSYEQYF.

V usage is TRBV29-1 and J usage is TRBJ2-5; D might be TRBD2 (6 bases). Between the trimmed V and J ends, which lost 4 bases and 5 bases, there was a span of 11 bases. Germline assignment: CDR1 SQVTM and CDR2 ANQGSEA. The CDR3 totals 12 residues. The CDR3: CSVGIGGETQYF. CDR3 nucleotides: TGCAGCGTTGGTATTGGGGGGGAGACCCAGTACTTC.

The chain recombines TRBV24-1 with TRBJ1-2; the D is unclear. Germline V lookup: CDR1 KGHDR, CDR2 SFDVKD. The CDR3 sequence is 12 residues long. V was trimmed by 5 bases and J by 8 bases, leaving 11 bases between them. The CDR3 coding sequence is TGTGCCACCAGTGCATACAGAGAGGGCTACACCTTC. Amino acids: CATSAYREGYTF.

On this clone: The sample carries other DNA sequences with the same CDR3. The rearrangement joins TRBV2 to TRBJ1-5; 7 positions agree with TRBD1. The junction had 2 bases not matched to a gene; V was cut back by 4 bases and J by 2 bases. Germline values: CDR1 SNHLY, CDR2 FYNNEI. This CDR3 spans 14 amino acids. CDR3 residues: CASSGTGGNQPQHF. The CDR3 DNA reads TGTGCCAGCAGTGGGACAGGCGGCAATCAGCCCCAGCATTTT.

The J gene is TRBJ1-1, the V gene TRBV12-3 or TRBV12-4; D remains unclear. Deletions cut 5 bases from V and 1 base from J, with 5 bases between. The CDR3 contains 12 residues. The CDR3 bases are TGTGCCAGCAGTCCTTGGAACACTGAAGCTTTCTTT. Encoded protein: CASSPWNTEAFF.

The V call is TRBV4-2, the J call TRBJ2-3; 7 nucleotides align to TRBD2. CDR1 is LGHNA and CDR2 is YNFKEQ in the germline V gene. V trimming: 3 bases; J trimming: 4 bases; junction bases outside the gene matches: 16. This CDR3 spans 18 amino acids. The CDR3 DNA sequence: TGTGCCAGCAGCCACGGCCCGCCGACGGGAGGAAGTGCAGATACGCAGTATTTT. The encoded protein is CASSHGPPTGGSADTQYF.

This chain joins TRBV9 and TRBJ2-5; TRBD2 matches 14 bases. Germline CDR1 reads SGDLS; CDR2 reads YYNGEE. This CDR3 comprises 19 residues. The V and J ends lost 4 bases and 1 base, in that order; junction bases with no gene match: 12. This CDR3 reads CASSPSGTSGRGPQETQYF. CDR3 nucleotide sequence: TGTGCCAGCAGCCCCTCCGGGACTAGCGGGAGAGGGCCCCAAGAGACCCAGTACTTC.

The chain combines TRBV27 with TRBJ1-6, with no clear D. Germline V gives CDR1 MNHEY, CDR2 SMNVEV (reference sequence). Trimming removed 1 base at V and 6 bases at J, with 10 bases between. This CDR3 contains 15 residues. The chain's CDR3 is CASSLYGDGNSPLHF. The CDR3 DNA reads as TGTGCCAGCAGTTTATACGGGGATGGTAATTCACCCCTCCACTTT.

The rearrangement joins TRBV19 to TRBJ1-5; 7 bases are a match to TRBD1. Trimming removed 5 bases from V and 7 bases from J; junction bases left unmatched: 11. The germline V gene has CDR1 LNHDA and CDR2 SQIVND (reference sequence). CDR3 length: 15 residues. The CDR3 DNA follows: TGTGCCAGTAGTCAGCCCTTACAGGGGCGGCAGCCCCAGCATTTT. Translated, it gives CASSQPLQGRQPQHF.

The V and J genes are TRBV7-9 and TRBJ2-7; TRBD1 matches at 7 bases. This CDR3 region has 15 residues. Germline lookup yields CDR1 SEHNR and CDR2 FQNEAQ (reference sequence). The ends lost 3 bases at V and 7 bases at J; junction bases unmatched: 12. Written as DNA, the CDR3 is TGTGCCAGCAGCTTGAAGGGGGCTGCCGACCGGGAGCAGTACTTC. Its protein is CASSLKGAADREQYF.

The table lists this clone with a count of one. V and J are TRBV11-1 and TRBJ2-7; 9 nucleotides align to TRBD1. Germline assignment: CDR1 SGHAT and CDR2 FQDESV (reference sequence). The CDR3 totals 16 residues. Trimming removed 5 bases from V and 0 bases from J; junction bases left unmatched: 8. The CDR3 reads CASSLTGTGTSYEQYF. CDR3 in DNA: TGTGCCAGCAGCCTTACCGGGACAGGGACCTCCTACGAGCAGTACTTC.

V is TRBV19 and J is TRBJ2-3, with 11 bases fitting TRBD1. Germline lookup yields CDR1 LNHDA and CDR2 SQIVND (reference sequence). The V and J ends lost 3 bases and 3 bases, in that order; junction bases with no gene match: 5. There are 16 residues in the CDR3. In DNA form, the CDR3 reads TGTGCCAGTAGTATCGGAGGGACAGGGGGAACAGATACGCAGTATTTT. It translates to CASSIGGTGGTDTQYF.

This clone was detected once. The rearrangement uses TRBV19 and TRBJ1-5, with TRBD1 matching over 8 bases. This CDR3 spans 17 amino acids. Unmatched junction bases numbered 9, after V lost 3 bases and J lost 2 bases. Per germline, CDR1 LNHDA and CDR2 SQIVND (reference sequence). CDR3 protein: CASSIVSQGAGNQPQHF. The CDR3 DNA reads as TGTGCCAGTAGTATTGTCTCCCAGGGGGCTGGCAATCAGCCCCAGCATTTT. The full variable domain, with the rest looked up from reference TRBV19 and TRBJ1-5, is DGGITQSPKYLFRKEGQNVTLSCEQNLNHDAMYWYRQDPGQGLRLIYYSQIVNDFQKGDIAEGYSVSREKKESFPLTVTSAQKNPTAFYLCASSIVSQGAGNQPQHFGDGTRLSIL.

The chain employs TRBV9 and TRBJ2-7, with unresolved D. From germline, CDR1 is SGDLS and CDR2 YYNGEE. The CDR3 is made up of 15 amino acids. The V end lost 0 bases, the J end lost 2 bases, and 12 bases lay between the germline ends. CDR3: CASSVATAIPYEQYF. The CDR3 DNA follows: TGTGCCAGCAGCGTAGCTACCGCGATCCCCTACGAGCAGTACTTC. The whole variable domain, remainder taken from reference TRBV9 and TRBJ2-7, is DSGVTQTPKHLITATGQRVTLRCSPRSGDLSVYWYQQSLDQGLQFLIQYYNGEERAKGNILERFSAQQFPDLHSELNLSSLELGDSALYFCASSVATAIPYEQYFGPGTRLTVT.